This T cell receptor beta chain was sequenced in a study of vaccination effects on CD4 cells after COVID-19. About the study: A few convalescent patients were sampled early and late after vaccination. Post-vaccine specimens arrived a median 72 days past the second dose. Whole-study findings and limits: Convalescent post-vaccine spike-reactive clones were mostly newly vaccine-induced. The study, lacking early post-infection timepoints, had few convalescent patients.

CDR3 size: 16 residues. With 0 bases clipped from V and 0 bases from J, the junction kept 4 bases outside the gene matches. The germline CDR1 and CDR2 sequences are LNHDA and SQIVND (reference sequence). Concerning this clone: Its antigen remains unknown.

The table came from immunoSEQ multiplex PCR; TCRdb's copy has only in-frame clones and leaves some out. Counted here are around 15,000 clones, 76% occurring once; the ten biggest clones make up around 24%. ViraFEST used viral peptide pools to expand antigen-specific CD4+ T cells before sequencing. Culture proceeded for approximately nine days, and CD4+ T cells were then isolated. PCR confirmed that the person was infected with SARS-CoV-2 between March and December 2020. Participants were given two doses of BNT162b2 or mRNA-1273 vaccine. The rearrangement uses TRBV19 and TRBJ2-5; 7 bases are a match to TRBD1. The sequence was obtained from a human donor who had a prior SARS-CoV-2 infection. This material consisted of CD4+ T cells from PBMCs cultured with HCoV-NL63 spike peptides, taken after COVID-19 vaccination. The CDR3 region has the DNA TGTGCCAGTAGTATAGAGGGACAGCCTAACCAAGAGACCCAGTACTTC. It encodes CASSIEGQPNQETQYF.